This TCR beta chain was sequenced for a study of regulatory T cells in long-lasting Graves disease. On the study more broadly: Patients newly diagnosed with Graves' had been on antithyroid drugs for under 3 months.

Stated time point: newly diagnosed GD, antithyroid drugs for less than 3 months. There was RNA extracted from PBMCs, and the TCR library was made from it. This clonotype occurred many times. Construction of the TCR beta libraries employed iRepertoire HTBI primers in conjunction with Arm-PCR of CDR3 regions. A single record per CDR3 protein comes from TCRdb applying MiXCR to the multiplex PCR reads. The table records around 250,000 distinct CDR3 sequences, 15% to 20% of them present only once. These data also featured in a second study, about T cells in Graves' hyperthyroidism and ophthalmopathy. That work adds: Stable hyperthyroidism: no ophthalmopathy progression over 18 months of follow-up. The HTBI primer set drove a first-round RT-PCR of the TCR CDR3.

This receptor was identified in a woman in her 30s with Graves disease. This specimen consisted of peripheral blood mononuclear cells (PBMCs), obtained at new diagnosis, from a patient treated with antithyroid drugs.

In nucleotides, the CDR3 is TGTGCCAGCAGCTCTCCGGGGGGCACTGAAGCTTTCTTT. Its protein is CASSSPGGTEAFF. The chain joins TRBV7-2 to TRBJ1-1; D is perhaps TRBD1 (5 bases). The V gene's germline CDR1 is SGHTA and CDR2 FQGNSA. The ends were cut back, 4 bases at V and 4 bases at J, with 10 bases in the middle. CDR3 length: 13 amino acids.